This T cell receptor (beta chain) was identified in a study of T cell repertoires in cytomegalovirus infection. Remarks on this clonotype: What it binds is not known.

Germline-derived CDR1 and CDR2 are SGHDT and YYEEEE. Deletions cut 4 bases from V and 1 base from J, with 12 bases between. CDR3 size: 15 residues. TCRdb used MiXCR to reprocess the reads, holding one entry per CDR3 protein. The table records 450,000 to 600,000 distinct CDR3 sequences, roughly a third of them present only once. Study-level findings and limits: The ex vivo response was dominated by HLA-C-restricted CMV-specific TCR beta clonotypes. Cumulative frequency of public TCR beta families picked out carriers of CMV plus the relevant HLA.

Here the sequenced sample was cultured PBMCs, taken from culture after CMV antigen stimulation. V and J are TRBV5-6 and TRBJ2-1; no definite D call. The clonotype comes from a human donor in good health (CMV status not recorded). Some clones in this sample may be carry-over from other donors' samples. The CDR3 protein is CASSPSVKSYNEQFF. The CDR3 DNA follows: TGTGCCAGCAGCCCCAGTGTAAAATCCTACAATGAGCAGTTCTTC.